These 3 T cell receptor beta chains were sequenced from one sample in a study of blood T cell repertoires in COVID-19. Sequencing was performed with immunoSEQ multiplex PCR; in TCRdb, only in-frame clones are kept and a portion is missing. The data show approximately 82,000 clones, over 80% seen once. Material: peripheral blood. The receptors derive from a woman aged 55-70 years with active COVID-19.

The chain is built from TRBV7-2 and TRBJ2-1; 8 nucleotides agree with TRBD2. Germline lookup yields CDR1 SGHTA and CDR2 FQGNSA. After removal of 1 base from V and 5 bases from J, the junction contained 7 bases not matched to a gene. The CDR3 length is 16 residues. The CDR3 loop reads CASSLEETSENNEQFF. The CDR3 coding sequence is TGTGCCAGCAGCTTAGAGGAGACTAGCGAAAACAATGAGCAGTTCTTC.

Judged by abundance, this clone is medium-sized (0.01 to 0.1%). This same CDR3 is encoded by further DNA sequences in the sample. This chain uses TRBV27 with TRBJ2-7, with 9 bases matching TRBD1. J lost 0 bases, V lost 6 bases, and 3 bases had no gene match. The CDR3 is made up of 14 amino acids. The germline gives CDR1 MNHEY, CDR2 SMNVEV (reference sequence). The CDR3 nucleotides are TGTGCCAGCAGCGGACAGGGGTCCTCCTACGAGCAGTACTTC. The encoded protein is CASSGQGSSYEQYF.

V usage is TRBV18 and J usage is TRBJ2-7; D might be TRBD2 (6 bases). Trimming shortened V by 2 bases and J by 2 bases, and 13 bases separated the two germline ends. Per the germline V gene, CDR1 is KGHSH and CDR2 is LQKENI. The CDR3 runs to 15 residues. The CDR3 here is CASSPKERLAYEQYF. The CDR3 bases are TGTGCCAGCTCACCAAAAGAGAGACTAGCCTACGAGCAGTACTTC.